The 9 T cell receptor beta chains in this list originate from one sample, sequenced in a study of regulatory and conventional T cells in RAG deficiency. Generated by immunoSEQ multiplex PCR, the TCRdb table keeps only in-frame clones and is missing some. The sample records around 30,000 clones, about nine tenths being singletons. These data also formed part of another study, on regulatory T cells. From that report: The PCR used 52 TRBV and 13 TRBJ primers.

The material sequenced was CD8+ T cells sorted from blood. These receptors were obtained from a human donor in good health.

In this sample, this clone turned up once. The V gene is TRBV10-3, the J gene TRBJ1-1; D remains ambiguous. Trimming removed 10 bases at V and 5 bases at J, with 11 bases between. Per the germline V gene, CDR1 is ENHRY and CDR2 is SYGVKD. There are 11 residues in the CDR3. CDR3 amino acids: CATSLGTEAFF. CDR3 nucleotide sequence: TGTGCCACAAGCTTGGGGACTGAAGCTTTCTTT.

This clone was recorded a few times. The chain carries TRBV7-9 and TRBJ1-6; D is unresolved. Germline V gene sequence: CDR1 SEHNR, CDR2 FQNEAQ (reference sequence). This CDR3 region has 14 residues. V dropped 1 base and J dropped 11 bases, with 12 bases sitting between them. The CDR3: CASSLGNPTAPLHF. The CDR3 DNA is TGTGCCAGCAGCTTAGGGAACCCGACGGCACCCCTCCACTTT.

The CDR3 nucleotides are TGTGCCAGTAACCATGGGGGGGTCGCAGATACGCAGTATTTT. Its translation is CASNHGGVADTQYF. This rearrangement joins TRBV19 to TRBJ2-3; TRBD2 aligns across 7 bases. Unmatched junction bases numbered 8, after V lost 7 bases and J lost 4 bases. Germline V gene sequence: CDR1 LNHDA, CDR2 SQIVND (reference sequence). The CDR3 extends over 14 amino acids. Together with reference TRBV19 and TRBJ2-3, the CDR3 gives the full variable domain: DGGITQSPKYLFRKEGQNVTLSCEQNLNHDAMYWYRQDPGQGLRLIYYSQIVNDFQKGDIAEGYSVSREKKESFPLTVTSAQKNPTAFYLCASNHGGVADTQYFGPGTRLTVL.

The rearrangement uses TRBV28 and TRBJ2-7; D may be TRBD1 (6 bases). The germline gives CDR1 MDHEN, CDR2 SYDVKM. CDR3 length equals 14 residues. The V end was cut by 2 bases, the J end by 2 bases, with 10 bases between. In DNA, the CDR3 is TGTGCCAGCAGTTTACTCAGGGGTACCTACGAGCAGTACTTC. It codes for CASSLLRGTYEQYF.

The rearrangement joins TRBV5-6 to TRBJ1-4, with D unclear. The V end was cut by 4 bases, the J end by 1 base, with 5 bases between. CDR1 is SGHDT, CDR2 YYEEEE, per germline. The CDR3 extends over 13 amino acids. This chain's CDR3 is CASSEVTNEKLFF. DNA of the CDR3: TGTGCCAGCAGCGAAGTAACTAATGAAAAACTGTTTTTT.

This rearrangement joins TRBV15 to TRBJ1-1; TRBD1 is a possible D gene (6 bases). The length of the CDR3 is 14 residues. Germline V gives CDR1 LNHNV, CDR2 YYDKDF (reference sequence). Trimming stripped 5 bases from V and 8 bases from J, with 18 bases between. The CDR3 loop is CATSYLQGLSEAFF. CDR3 DNA sequence: TGTGCCACCAGCTATCTACAGGGTCTATCCGAAGCTTTCTTT.

The gene calls are TRBV5-1 and TRBJ2-3, with 7 bases fitting TRBD2. The CDR3 has 17 amino acids. Germline CDR1 reads SGHRS; CDR2 reads YFSETQ. V lost 5 bases to trimming and J lost 0 bases; unmatched junction nucleotides: 12. CDR3 sequence: CASSFPPQRDSTDTQYF. Here the CDR3 DNA reads TGCGCCAGCAGTTTTCCCCCGCAGCGGGACAGCACAGATACGCAGTATTTT.

The V and J genes are TRBV10-2 and TRBJ2-7; D is possibly TRBD1 (5 bases). The CDR3 is made up of 15 amino acids. The V gene lost 2 bases and the J gene lost 2 bases, with 13 bases spanning the gap. The germline CDR1 and CDR2 sequences are WSHSY and SAAADI. The CDR3 nucleotides read TGCGCCAGCAGTGAGGGCGACAGTTCTGCCTACGAGCAGTACTTC. Its translation is CASSEGDSSAYEQYF.

A few counts support this clone. The CDR3 loop reads CASSTRTAAPEGYTF. Written as DNA, the CDR3 is TGTGCCAGTAGTACCAGGACGGCAGCCCCGGAGGGCTACACCTTC. V and J are TRBV19 and TRBJ1-2; no definite D call. The germline V gene has CDR1 LNHDA and CDR2 SQIVND (reference sequence). Trimming took off 4 bases at V and 8 bases at J, with 20 bases between the two ends. The CDR3 length is 15 residues.